A selection of T cell receptor beta chains follows, all from one sample in a study of early T cells in non-severe SARS-CoV-2 infection. TCRdb redid the calling of the 5' RACE reads with MiXCR, one entry per CDR3 protein. The data contain approximately 66,000 distinct CDR3 sequences, around 12% of them seen just once; the ten biggest clones take up 0.95% to 1.5%. The sample was whole blood, taken at baseline. The receptors originated from an adult who was a healthcare worker with PCR-confirmed SARS-CoV-2 infection or an uninfected control (not recorded which). The donor label of this sample is uncertain. Each CDR3 is given with its conserved first and last residue. Each record gives: CDR3 protein, CDR3 DNA, clone size, V gene, D gene, J gene. D genes are given only for firm matches. The listing skips clone size in some rows; elsewhere it reads once, few, many or a size class.

CDR3 protein: CASSSAAGTGELFF; CDR3 DNA: TGTGCCAGCAGTTCCGCCGCGGGCACCGGGGAGCTGTTTTTT; clone size: medium-sized; V gene: TRBV27; D gene: NA; J gene: TRBJ2-2
CDR3 protein: CSAKGDGNTEAFF; CDR3 DNA: TGCAGTGCTAAGGGTGACGGGAACACTGAAGCTTTCTTT; clone size: NA; V gene: TRBV20-1; D gene: NA; J gene: TRBJ1-1
CDR3 protein: CASRGDDAPTDTQYF; CDR3 DNA: TGTGCAAGTCGTGGTGATGATGCCCCCACAGATACGCAGTATTTT; clone size: NA; V gene: TRBV12-2; D gene: NA; J gene: TRBJ2-3
CDR3 protein: CAWKKGGGSSSENTIYF; CDR3 DNA: TGTGCCTGGAAAAAAGGCGGAGGCAGTAGCTCTGAAAACACCATATATTTT; clone size: many; V gene: TRBV30; D gene: NA; J gene: TRBJ1-3
CDR3 protein: CASSPPGGHQETQYF; CDR3 DNA: TGTGCCAGCTCACCCCCAGGGGGCCACCAAGAGACCCAGTACTTC; clone size: NA; V gene: TRBV18; D gene: TRBD1; J gene: TRBJ2-5
CDR3 protein: CASSQDRTGASNTGELFF; CDR3 DNA: TGTGCCAGCAGCCAAGATAGGACAGGGGCATCGAACACCGGGGAGCTGTTTTTT; clone size: NA; V gene: TRBV3-1; D gene: TRBD1; J gene: TRBJ2-2
CDR3 protein: CASSLNSPSTDTQYF; CDR3 DNA: TGTGCCAGCAGTTTAAACAGCCCTAGCACAGATACGCAGTATTTT; clone size: NA; V gene: TRBV27; D gene: NA; J gene: TRBJ2-3
CDR3 protein: CSASGGSNEKLFF; CDR3 DNA: TGCAGTGCTAGTGGGGGGTCTAATGAAAAACTGTTTTTT; clone size: many; V gene: TRBV20-1; D gene: NA; J gene: TRBJ1-4
CDR3 protein: CSARVGGETQYF; CDR3 DNA: TGCAGTGCTAGAGTGGGCGGGGAGACCCAGTACTTC; clone size: NA; V gene: TRBV20-1; D gene: NA; J gene: TRBJ2-5
CDR3 protein: CASSLSRGGETQYF; CDR3 DNA: TGTGCCAGCAGTTTAAGCAGGGGAGGGGAGACCCAGTACTTC; clone size: many; V gene: TRBV12-3/TRBV12-4; D gene: NA; J gene: TRBJ2-5
CDR3 protein: CASRRQENTEAFF; CDR3 DNA: TGTGCCAGCAGGAGACAGGAGAACACTGAAGCTTTCTTT; clone size: NA; V gene: TRBV12-3/TRBV12-4; D gene: NA; J gene: TRBJ1-1
CDR3 protein: CASSLTGQGAKNIQYF; CDR3 DNA: TGTGCCAGCAGCCTCACGGGACAGGGTGCCAAAAACATTCAGTACTTC; clone size: NA; V gene: TRBV14; D gene: TRBD1; J gene: TRBJ2-4
CDR3 protein: CASSDRGSGANVLTF; CDR3 DNA: TGTGCCAGCAGTGATAGGGGTTCTGGGGCCAACGTCCTGACTTTC; clone size: many; V gene: TRBV25-1; D gene: NA; J gene: TRBJ2-6
CDR3 protein: CASSKFGTGEKTNYGYTF; CDR3 DNA: TGTGCCAGCTCCAAATTTGGGACAGGGGAGAAGACTAACTATGGCTACACCTTC; clone size: few; V gene: TRBV18; D gene: TRBD1; J gene: TRBJ1-2
CDR3 protein: CATSDRTGTRTGELFF; CDR3 DNA: TGTGCCACCAGTGACCGTACAGGGACGAGGACCGGGGAGCTGTTTTTT; clone size: NA; V gene: TRBV24-1; D gene: NA; J gene: TRBJ2-2
CDR3 protein: CSASAQGPQHF; CDR3 DNA: TGCAGTGCTAGCGCACAGGGCCCCCAGCATTTT; clone size: NA; V gene: TRBV20-1; D gene: NA; J gene: TRBJ1-5
CDR3 protein: CSVERTRGEAFF; CDR3 DNA: TGCAGCGTTGAACGCACGCGGGGGGAGGCTTTCTTT; clone size: few; V gene: TRBV29-1; D gene: NA; J gene: TRBJ1-1
CDR3 protein: CASSSGLAGDEQFF; CDR3 DNA: TGTGCCAGCAGCTCGGGACTAGCGGGCGATGAGCAGTTCTTC; clone size: few; V gene: TRBV5-4; D gene: TRBD2; J gene: TRBJ2-1
CDR3 protein: CAMGNSNMETQYF; CDR3 DNA: TGTGCCATGGGAAATAGCAATATGGAGACCCAGTACTTC; clone size: NA; V gene: TRBV10-3; D gene: NA; J gene: TRBJ2-5
CDR3 protein: CASSLDYSSNQPQHF; CDR3 DNA: TGCGCCAGCAGCTTGGATTACAGTAGCAATCAGCCCCAGCATTTT; clone size: many; V gene: TRBV5-1; D gene: NA; J gene: TRBJ1-5
CDR3 protein: CASSKPGGFGYTF; CDR3 DNA: TGTGCCAGCAGTAAACCAGGGGGCTTTGGCTACACCTTC; clone size: few; V gene: TRBV7-3; D gene: TRBD1; J gene: TRBJ1-2
CDR3 protein: CASSPRQGAVQPQHF; CDR3 DNA: TGTGCCAGCAGCCCAAGACAGGGGGCGGTTCAGCCCCAGCATTTT; clone size: NA; V gene: TRBV2; D gene: TRBD1; J gene: TRBJ1-5
CDR3 protein: CASSRGLAGVTDTQYF; CDR3 DNA: TGCGCCAGCAGTCGCGGACTAGCGGGGGTGACAGATACGCAGTATTTT; clone size: NA; V gene: TRBV10-1; D gene: TRBD2; J gene: TRBJ2-3
CDR3 protein: CASRTGGNSPLHF; CDR3 DNA: TGTGCCAGCAGGACAGGGGGTAATTCACCCCTCCACTTT; clone size: few; V gene: TRBV6-5; D gene: TRBD1; J gene: TRBJ1-6
CDR3 protein: CASSDRSTSDTQYF; CDR3 DNA: TGTGCCAGCTCCGACCGTAGTACTTCAGATACGCAGTATTTT; clone size: few; V gene: TRBV27; D gene: NA; J gene: TRBJ2-3
CDR3 protein: CASSYTSGGETQYF; CDR3 DNA: TGTGCCAGCAGTTATACTAGCGGGGGGGAGACCCAGTACTTC; clone size: NA; V gene: TRBV6-5; D gene: TRBD2; J gene: TRBJ2-5
CDR3 protein: CASSYYGTGVEAFF; CDR3 DNA: TGTGCCAGCAGTTATTATGGGACAGGGGTGGAAGCTTTCTTT; clone size: many; V gene: TRBV6-6; D gene: TRBD1; J gene: TRBJ1-1
CDR3 protein: CASSPGTHYGYTF; CDR3 DNA: TGTGCCAGCAGCCCCGGGACGCACTATGGCTACACCTTC; clone size: NA; V gene: TRBV6-5; D gene: NA; J gene: TRBJ1-2
CDR3 protein: CASSIGGSAYNEQFF; CDR3 DNA: TGTGCCAGCAGTATCGGGGGGAGCGCCTACAATGAGCAGTTCTTC; clone size: NA; V gene: TRBV12-3/TRBV12-4; D gene: TRBD2; J gene: TRBJ2-1
CDR3 protein: CAWSKERGTEAFF; CDR3 DNA: TGTGCCTGGAGCAAGGAGAGGGGGACTGAAGCTTTCTTT; clone size: many; V gene: TRBV30; D gene: NA; J gene: TRBJ1-1
CDR3 protein: CASSTTGTGSMSTDTQYF; CDR3 DNA: TGTGCCAGCAGCACAACCGGGACAGGCTCCATGAGCACAGATACGCAGTATTTT; clone size: NA; V gene: TRBV9; D gene: TRBD1; J gene: TRBJ2-3
CDR3 protein: CASSVVTWDTQYF; CDR3 DNA: TGTGCCAGCAGTGTAGTAACGTGGGATACGCAGTATTTT; clone size: NA; V gene: TRBV25-1; D gene: NA; J gene: TRBJ2-3
CDR3 protein: CASSYESTRGETQYF; CDR3 DNA: TGTGCCAGCAGTTACGAATCAACAAGGGGAGAGACCCAGTACTTC; clone size: few; V gene: TRBV27; D gene: NA; J gene: TRBJ2-5
CDR3 protein: CATSIAGRGTEAFF; CDR3 DNA: TGTGCCACCAGCATTGCAGGGAGGGGGACTGAAGCTTTCTTT; clone size: few; V gene: TRBV15; D gene: NA; J gene: TRBJ1-1
CDR3 protein: CASSLSRSSNTEAFF; CDR3 DNA: TGTGCCAGCAGTTTATCGAGATCGTCGAACACTGAAGCTTTCTTT; clone size: few; V gene: TRBV27; D gene: NA; J gene: TRBJ1-1
CDR3 protein: CASSLDNSINSPLHF; CDR3 DNA: TGTGCCAGCAGCTTAGATAACAGTATTAATTCACCCCTCCACTTT; clone size: NA; V gene: TRBV7-6; D gene: NA; J gene: TRBJ1-6
CDR3 protein: CACVRGESGYTF; CDR3 DNA: TGTGCCTGCGTTAGAGGGGAATCTGGCTACACCTTC; clone size: NA; V gene: TRBV30; D gene: NA; J gene: TRBJ1-2
CDR3 protein: CASSQVSVGTGELFF; CDR3 DNA: TGTGCCAGCAGCCAAGTGTCAGTCGGCACCGGGGAGCTGTTTTTT; clone size: many; V gene: TRBV3-1; D gene: NA; J gene: TRBJ2-2
CDR3 protein: CASRSLSSTYNEQFF; CDR3 DNA: TGTGCCAGCAGATCCCTCTCCTCTACCTACAATGAGCAGTTCTTC; clone size: few; V gene: TRBV12-3/TRBV12-4; D gene: NA; J gene: TRBJ2-1
CDR3 protein: CASAYLRSGVQGYGKLFF; CDR3 DNA: TGTGCCAGCGCTTATCTCCGGTCCGGGGTACAAGGTTATGGAAAACTGTTTTTT; clone size: many; V gene: TRBV7-2; D gene: NA; J gene: TRBJ1-4
CDR3 protein: CSARDRGGPLNTEAFF; CDR3 DNA: TGCAGTGCTAGAGATCGTGGGGGGCCACTGAACACTGAAGCTTTCTTT; clone size: many; V gene: TRBV20-1; D gene: NA; J gene: TRBJ1-1
CDR3 protein: CASSLNPGQSVTEAFF; CDR3 DNA: TGCGCCAGCAGCTTGAACCCGGGACAAAGCGTCACTGAAGCTTTCTTT; clone size: NA; V gene: TRBV5-1; D gene: NA; J gene: TRBJ1-1
CDR3 protein: CASSYFPGQTNTEAFF; CDR3 DNA: TGTGCCAGCAGTTACTTTCCGGGACAGACAAACACTGAAGCTTTCTTT; clone size: NA; V gene: TRBV6-6; D gene: TRBD1; J gene: TRBJ1-1
CDR3 protein: CSVGVRDCRSPLHF; CDR3 DNA: TGCAGCGTTGGGGTCAGGGATTGTCGTTCACCCCTCCACTTT; clone size: few; V gene: TRBV29-1; D gene: NA; J gene: TRBJ1-6
CDR3 protein: CASIRGRDQPQHF; CDR3 DNA: TGTGCCAGCATACGGGGGCGTGATCAGCCCCAGCATTTT; clone size: NA; V gene: TRBV2; D gene: NA; J gene: TRBJ1-5
CDR3 protein: CASSDSGISGEQFF; CDR3 DNA: TGTGCCAGCAGTGACTCCGGTATCTCGGGGGAGCAGTTCTTC; clone size: few; V gene: TRBV2; D gene: NA; J gene: TRBJ2-1
CDR3 protein: CASSLDRGEAFF; CDR3 DNA: TGTGCCAGCAGCTTAGACAGGGGTGAAGCTTTCTTT; clone size: many; V gene: TRBV7-9; D gene: TRBD1; J gene: TRBJ1-1
CDR3 protein: CASSYTTGTGFGYNSPLHF; CDR3 DNA: TGTGCCAGCAGTTACACAACCGGGACAGGCTTCGGCTATAATTCACCCCTCCACTTT; clone size: NA; V gene: TRBV6-5; D gene: TRBD1; J gene: TRBJ1-6
CDR3 protein: CASSEWTAGPQHF; CDR3 DNA: TGCGCCAGCAGTGAGTGGACAGCTGGGCCCCAGCATTTT; clone size: NA; V gene: TRBV10-1; D gene: NA; J gene: TRBJ1-5
CDR3 protein: CSARDKGQGFSEAFF; CDR3 DNA: TGCAGTGCTAGAGATAAGGGACAGGGATTTAGCGAAGCTTTCTTT; clone size: NA; V gene: TRBV20-1; D gene: TRBD1; J gene: TRBJ1-1
CDR3 protein: CASSPGSGDNEQFF; CDR3 DNA: TGTGCCAGCAGCCCCGGGTCGGGGGACAATGAGCAGTTCTTC; clone size: NA; V gene: TRBV7-8; D gene: NA; J gene: TRBJ2-1
CDR3 protein: CASSLGYGYGTGELFF; CDR3 DNA: TGTGCCAGCAGCTTAGGGTACGGGTATGGCACCGGGGAGCTGTTTTTT; clone size: many; V gene: TRBV7-2; D gene: NA; J gene: TRBJ2-2
CDR3 protein: CASSGQAESKNIQYF; CDR3 DNA: TGTGCCAGCAGCGGACAGGCCGAATCCAAAAACATTCAGTACTTC; clone size: many; V gene: TRBV2; D gene: TRBD1; J gene: TRBJ2-4
CDR3 protein: CASSPDGNNSPLHF; CDR3 DNA: TGTGCCAGCTCACCAGACGGGAACAATTCACCCCTCCACTTT; clone size: few; V gene: TRBV18; D gene: NA; J gene: TRBJ1-6
CDR3 protein: CATVWRGITEAFF; CDR3 DNA: TGTGCCACTGTATGGAGGGGTATCACTGAAGCTTTCTTT; clone size: few; V gene: TRBV6-6; D gene: NA; J gene: TRBJ1-1
CDR3 protein: CASSSDINQPQHF; CDR3 DNA: TGCGCCAGCAGCTCGGACATCAATCAGCCCCAGCATTTT; clone size: NA; V gene: TRBV5-1; D gene: NA; J gene: TRBJ1-5
CDR3 protein: CASSQTGAGQPQHF; CDR3 DNA: TGTGCCAGCAGCCAAACAGGGGCAGGTCAGCCCCAGCATTTT; clone size: few; V gene: TRBV11-2; D gene: TRBD1; J gene: TRBJ1-5
CDR3 protein: CASSQEFIVGSAGKKRNEQFF; CDR3 DNA: TGTGCCAGCAGCCAAGAATTCATTGTTGGGTCGGCAGGGAAAAAACGGAATGAGCAGTTCTTC; clone size: few; V gene: TRBV3-1; D gene: NA; J gene: TRBJ2-1
CDR3 protein: CSVEDQSGNEQFF; CDR3 DNA: TGCAGCGTTGAGGATCAGTCCGGCAATGAGCAGTTCTTC; clone size: NA; V gene: TRBV29-1; D gene: NA; J gene: TRBJ2-1
CDR3 protein: CASSSSGLAGAGTGELFF; CDR3 DNA: TGTGCCAGCAGCTCCTCGGGACTAGCGGGGGCGGGCACCGGGGAGCTGTTTTTT; clone size: few; V gene: TRBV7-3; D gene: TRBD2; J gene: TRBJ2-2